This TCR beta chain was profiled in a study of cytomegalovirus exposure and HLA in healthy donors (dated by TCRdb to 2016 to 2017). Concerning the study at large: An earlier analysis of approximately 640 of the donors reported approximately 300 Gb of sequence data and some 100 million unique TCR beta sequences from 150 million to 200 million T cells. The aim of the study was to test whether cataloging public T cell receptors could identify signatures of past pathogen exposure. Among the roughly 370 genotyped donors, around 81% belonged to the genetic ancestry cluster associated with self-reported Caucasian donors. Among around 400 genotyped donors of the cohort, an average of approximately 240,000 unique TCR beta nucleotide sequences was sequenced per donor, of which approximately 18% were non-productive. A later genetic analysis used genome-wide SNP genotypes for about 60% of the 666 donors, treating that subset as a discovery cohort. A separate validation cohort of approximately 130 different subjects was used in addition to the approximately 640-subject first cohort. Every repertoire in the discovery cohort had been generated on one and the same sequencing platform. In an earlier analysis of a few hundred of the donors, high-throughput TCR beta sequencing was used to judge whether each TCR beta V gene segment behaved as functional or pseudogenic. Typing coverage differed by locus: A, B, C, DRB1 and DQB1 were typed in about 629-630 donors, DQA1 in 522, DPA1 in some 570, and DPB1 in just under 490. Class I and class II HLA loci were covered by the typing at four-digit resolution. Donor age, sex, ethnicity and CMV serostatus were collected together with the repertoire data. A later analysis re-examined previously published TCR beta repertoires from around 670 donors and added high-resolution HLA genotyping to investigate patterns of TCR occurrence. Using immunosequencing, the study profiled T cell repertoires from 500 to 800 subjects and related those repertoires to cytomegalovirus serostatus. Roughly 5 DR-DQ haplotypes were handled as single units for association and clustering because linkage in the cohort was strong. The later analysis used no new phenotypic data to find candidate immune exposures, relying instead on TCR beta sequences and their occurrence across donors. To predict cytomegalovirus infection status, the study combined high-throughput TCR immunosequencing, statistical association of individual TCRs with disease status, and machine learning. An early release that covered about 600 HLA-typed donors contained approximately 300 gigabases of sequencing data and 75 million to 100 million unique TCR sequences.

The cohort consisted of more than 650 healthy bone marrow donors. Cohort members were all nominally healthy when sampled, although unrecorded immune exposures were likely present. The donor tested CMV seropositive, placing the donor among the roughly 270 seropositive members of the cohort. Every donor gave a peripheral blood sample, and the peripheral blood mononuclear cells from that sample were used for TCR beta sequencing. The Qiagen DNeasy Blood Extraction Kit was used to extract genomic DNA from the blood cell samples. Concerning this clone: The target of this receptor is not known. The sample holds no much larger clone one base away, and base qualities are not on file.

The library was obtained by the immunoSEQ multiplex PCR assay. The multiplex PCR relied on a mix of 60 forward primers for TCR Vbeta segments and 13 reverse primers for TCR Jbeta segments. The CDR3 region of rearranged TCR beta genes was amplified from genomic DNA with a multiplex PCR assay. On the Illumina HiSeq System, the amplified TCR beta libraries were sequenced as 87-base-pair reads. Per the original workflow: A later analysis counted tens of millions of unique TCR beta chains across the 690 or so repertoires, and some 12 million of these chains were shared by at least two donors. Raw reads were error-corrected and collapsed into unique sequences by a nearest-neighbor algorithm in which closely related sequences were merged to remove PCR and sequencing errors. CDR3 sequences were aligned to IMGT reference sequences to assign V, D and J gene segments. For a sequence to be retained, a match of at least six nucleotides to both a V gene segment and a J gene segment was required. Rearrangements were called productive when the CDR3 lacked stop codons and stayed in frame with V and J; all others were non-productive. Following IMGT convention, CDR3 was defined as the stretch from the second conserved V-encoded cysteine up to the conserved J-encoded phenylalanine. In an earlier analysis of 550 to 650 of the donors, sequences lacking an unambiguous match to a single V gene segment were excluded. In an earlier analysis of more than 500 of the donors, a V segment was called functional when productive rearrangements were above 56.7%, and segregating when the standard deviation between donors exceeded 5%. A statistical classification framework was built to diagnose cytomegalovirus status from the catalog of TCR beta chain sequences. In a later analysis, V and J genes were assigned by comparing TCR nucleotide sequences against IMGT/GENE-DB human TR gene sequences. In a later analysis, CDR3 sequences and most-parsimonious VDJ recombination scenarios were assigned using the TCRdist pipeline. In a later analysis, every TCR beta chain was defined by the combination of its CDR3 amino acid sequence and its V-gene family, and reads without a unique V-gene family were dropped. In a later analysis, 450 to 600 highly shared, low-generation-probability nucleotide sequences were removed to address suspected cross-contamination and a sequencing artifact. A later analysis calculated a clonal expansion index for each public chain from normalized within-repertoire ranks of inferred template counts. In a later analysis, generation probabilities were computed using a VDJ recombination model fitted to out-of-frame rearrangements, and the results were checked against IGoR. In a later analysis, TCR-TCR, TCR-HLA and TCR-CMV co-occurrence was scored with hypergeometric tests, and a repertoire-size bias correction was applied to TCR pairs. In a later analysis, false discovery rates were estimated by permuting HLA or CMV assignments 20 times. In a later analysis, co-occurring TCRs were grouped with DBSCAN, and TCRdist sequence similarity was added when clustering was performed within HLA-allele-positive subsets. For co-occurrence clustering, repertoires with fewer than 30,000 or more than 120,000 public chains were excluded, along with roughly five repertoires with anomalous nucleotide sharing. TCRdb carries this immuneACCESS record with in-frame sequences only. Its versions omit some clonotypes, under half of them owing to an unresolved V gene in the studies checked, with the rest unexplained. V and J calls and clone size are as listed in that table; D and trimming were resolved from the DNA. The sample table records some 180,000 clones; roughly 74% of these occur just once. The ten most abundant clones make up roughly 13% of the sample.

The investigation overall reported the following: For the cohort, immune exposure information was limited to CMV serostatus. Assigning TCR associations to individual alleles was difficult when HLA alleles, especially DR and DQ, strongly co-occurred. Linkage disequilibrium might explain the correlated functional status among segregating V segments, but an unknown experimental factor could not be excluded. Cytomegalovirus status was reported to be diagnosed by the classifier with high specificity and sensitivity in both the original and validation cohorts. Specific HLA alleles were associated with 15,000 to 20,000 TCR beta sequences at a false discovery rate of 0.05 in a later analysis. Some IMGT-functional V segments, including TRBV6-2 and TRBV6-3, could not be told apart with the 87-base-pair reads, so those segments were excluded. While some public TCRs were present in many individuals, most TCR sequences turned up only very rarely across donors. According to a later analysis, parvovirus B19, influenza, CMV and Epstein-Barr virus appeared linked to several top co-occurrence clusters. In an earlier analysis of 587 of the donors, most TCR beta V segments appeared in productive rearrangements about 87% or about 30% of the time, broadly matching IMGT annotations. An association between a missense DCLRE1C variant and V-gene and J-gene trimming of TCR beta chains was found in a later genetic analysis and replicated in an independent cohort. In a later analysis, HLA-associated TCR beta chains were found to be more clonally expanded and to have lower generation probabilities than equally common non-associated chains. The study listed 150 to 200 TCR beta chains as associated with cytomegalovirus. A further reported finding was that TCR beta sequences accurately predicted the HLA-A and HLA-B alleles for most subjects in the first cohort. Because HLA typing was unavailable for some donors at each locus, only the typed subset was used in association tests. In a later analysis, TCR association rates were found to vary across HLA loci, with the most associated TCRs seen for DRB1 alleles and the fewest for HLA-C alleles. In this cohort, only TCR beta chains were sequenced, and detectable features were limited by the absence of alpha or paired-chain data. A cluster of highly shared sequence variants was judged likely to be a technical artifact of the sequencing pipeline. Because counts were too low, some 17 rarely observed V segments, including chromosome 9 orphons, were left out of the earlier analysis of some 640 of the donors. Sequencing depth was assumed to be roughly uniform across donors in the presence/absence analyses, though that assumption may not hold. According to a later analysis, most CMV-associated TCR beta chains appeared to be HLA-restricted, and the HLA associations seemed to be driven largely by CMV exposure. In a later genetic analysis, fewer N-insertions in productive TCRs were reported among donors in an Asian-associated ancestry cluster than the approximately 710-donor mean. Three of the identified cytomegalovirus-associated TCR beta chains were confirmed in vitro to be specific for cytomegalovirus antigens. The authors suggested that the approach could potentially be extended to other disease states and immunological phenotypes.

The germline V gene (reference sequence) supplies CDR1 GTSNPN and CDR2 SVGIG. V is reduced by 1 base and J by 5 bases, leaving a spacing of 8 bases between them. The CDR3 spans 12 residues, from the cysteine through the phenylalanine. The DNA shown is the 36-base CDR3, in frame from base 1. The TCR was taken from a woman aged 25 to 39 in good health and CMV-seropositive. This receptor chain uses TRBV30 and TRBJ1-1; the D segment cannot be called with confidence. Sample: PBMCs. The DNA reads TGTGCCTGGAGTGGCCGGGAGACTGAAGCTTTCTTT. This yields the protein CAWSGRETEAFF.